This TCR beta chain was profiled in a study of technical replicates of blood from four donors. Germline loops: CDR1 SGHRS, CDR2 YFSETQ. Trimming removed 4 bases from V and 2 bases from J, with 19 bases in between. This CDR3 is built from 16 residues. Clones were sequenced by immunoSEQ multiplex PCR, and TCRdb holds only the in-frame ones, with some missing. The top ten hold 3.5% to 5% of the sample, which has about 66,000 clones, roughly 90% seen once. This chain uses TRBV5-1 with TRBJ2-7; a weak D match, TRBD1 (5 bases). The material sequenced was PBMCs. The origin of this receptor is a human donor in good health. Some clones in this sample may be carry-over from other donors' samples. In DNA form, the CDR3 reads TGCGCCAGCAGCCGAAACAGGATTACGGGTCCCTACGAGCAGTACTTC. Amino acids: CASSRNRITGPYEQYF.